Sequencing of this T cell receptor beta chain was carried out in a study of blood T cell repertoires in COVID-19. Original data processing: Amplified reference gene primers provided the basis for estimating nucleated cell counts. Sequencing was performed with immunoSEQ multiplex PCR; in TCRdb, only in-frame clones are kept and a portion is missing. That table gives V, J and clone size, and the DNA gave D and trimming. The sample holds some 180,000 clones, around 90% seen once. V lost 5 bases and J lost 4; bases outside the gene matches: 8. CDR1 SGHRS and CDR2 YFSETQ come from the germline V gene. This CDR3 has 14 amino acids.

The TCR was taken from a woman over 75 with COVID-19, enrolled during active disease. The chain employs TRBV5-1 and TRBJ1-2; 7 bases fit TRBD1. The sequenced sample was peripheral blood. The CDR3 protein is CASSLRGLSYGYTF. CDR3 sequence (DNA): TGCGCCAGCAGTTTAAGGGGGCTAAGCTATGGCTACACCTTC.